The 17 T cell receptor beta chains below all came from one sample that was sequenced in a study of T cells in Graves' hyperthyroidism and ophthalmopathy. TCR beta CDR3 region amplification was performed from RNA transcripts. First-round RT-PCR of the TCR CDR3 relied on the HTBI primer set. Each CDR3 protein is one row after TCRdb ran MiXCR on the multiplex PCR reads. The sample yields 250,000 to 300,000 distinct CDR3 sequences, about 14% seen once. Sequenced sample: blood. These receptors all stem from a woman aged 25 to 39 with Graves' hyperthyroidism that later progressed to Graves' ophthalmopathy.

V and J are TRBV19 and TRBJ2-7, with D tentatively TRBD1 (6 bases). This CDR3 contains 13 residues. Germline V gives CDR1 LNHDA, CDR2 SQIVND (reference sequence). Deletions cut 6 bases from V and 4 bases from J, with 13 bases between. The CDR3 region is CASRDTGRYEQYF. In DNA, the CDR3 is TGTGCCAGTAGAGATACAGGGAGATACGAGCAGTACTTC. The variable domain in full, completed from reference TRBV19 and TRBJ2-7, reads DGGITQSPKYLFRKEGQNVTLSCEQNLNHDAMYWYRQDPGQGLRLIYYSQIVNDFQKGDIAEGYSVSREKKESFPLTVTSAQKNPTAFYLCASRDTGRYEQYFGPGTRLTVT.

The chain has TRBV7-9 and TRBJ1-1; D unresolved. Trimming cost V 5 bases and J 3 bases, with 16 bases left between them. The CDR3 runs to 15 residues. Germline-derived CDR1 and CDR2 are SEHNR and FQNEAQ (reference sequence). The CDR3 coding sequence is TGTGCCAGCAGCCTAACCAATGGTTACGACACTGAAGCTTTCTTT. Its protein is CASSLTNGYDTEAFF.

This chain joins TRBV6-1 and TRBJ2-1; D is undetermined. Per germline, CDR1 MNHNS and CDR2 SASEGT. The ends were cut back, 2 bases at V and 8 bases at J, with 16 bases in the middle. The CDR3 is 15 residues long. The CDR3: CASSETWNRGDEQFF. The CDR3 DNA sequence: TGTGCCAGCAGTGAAACCTGGAATAGAGGCGATGAGCAGTTCTTC.

This sequence joins TRBV6-1 and TRBJ1-1; TRBD1 might be the D (5 bases). The V end lost 8 bases, the J end lost 3 bases, and 19 bases lay between the germline ends. The CDR3 spans 15 residues. Germline V gene lookup returns CDR1 MNHNS and CDR2 SASEGT. CDR3 in amino acids: CASGTRGIGDTEAFF. The CDR3 DNA reads TGTGCCAGCGGGACCCGGGGGATCGGAGACACTGAAGCTTTCTTT.

This clonotype came up many times. V and J are TRBV6-1 and TRBJ1-1; no reliable D call. The V and J ends lost 4 bases and 2 bases respectively, with 8 bases between them. CDR3 length equals 13 residues. Germline-derived CDR1 and CDR2 are MNHNS and SASEGT. The CDR3 reads CASSALLNTEAFF. DNA for the CDR3: TGTGCCAGCAGTGCCCTTCTTAACACTGAAGCTTTCTTT.

This clonotype was detected many times. The rearrangement uses TRBV7-2 and TRBJ2-2; maybe TRBD1 (5 bases). Looked up from germline, CDR1 is SGHTA and CDR2 is FQGNSA. V lost 5 bases to trimming and J lost 5 bases, with 18 bases between them. The CDR3 length is 16 residues. CDR3 sequence reads: CASSLGRDQGTGELFF. The CDR3 nucleotides are TGTGCCAGCAGCCTCGGCAGGGATCAAGGGACCGGGGAGCTGTTTTTT. Using reference TRBV7-2 and TRBJ2-2 for the parts outside the CDR3, the full variable domain is GAGVSQSPSNKVTEKGKDVELRCDPISGHTALYWYRQSLGQGLEFLIYFQGNSAPDKSGLPSDRFSAERTGGSVSTLTIQRTQQEDSAVYLCASSLGRDQGTGELFFGEGSRLTVL.

In its sample, this clonotype was seen many times. The chain recombines TRBV6-2 or TRBV6-3 with TRBJ1-1; D call uncertain. Germline lookup yields CDR1 MNHEY and CDR2 SVGEGT. The CDR3 spans 14 residues. Between the trimmed V and J ends, which lost 0 bases and 1 base, there was a span of 6 bases. CDR3 loop: CASSYSRTNTEAFF. The CDR3 coding sequence is TGTGCCAGCAGTTACTCGAGGACGAACACTGAAGCTTTCTTT.

This clonotype is a singleton in its sample. The V and J genes are TRBV19 and TRBJ1-2; 9 nucleotides agree with TRBD1. V shed 4 bases, J shed 5 bases, and the junction held 8 bases outside the gene matches. CDR1 LNHDA and CDR2 SQIVND come from the germline V gene (reference sequence). CDR3 size: 15 residues. DNA of the CDR3: TGTGCCAGTAGTACCTTGGGACAGGGAGGTTATGGCTACACCTTC. This translates into CASSTLGQGGYGYTF. Supplemented by reference TRBV19 and TRBJ1-2, the full variable domain reads DGGITQSPKYLFRKEGQNVTLSCEQNLNHDAMYWYRQDPGQGLRLIYYSQIVNDFQKGDIAEGYSVSREKKESFPLTVTSAQKNPTAFYLCASSTLGQGGYGYTFGSGTRLTVV.

This clonotype was counted ten times or more. V and J are TRBV7-2 and TRBJ2-1; D not resolved. From germline, CDR1 is SGHTA and CDR2 FQGNSA. V was pared by 5 bases and J by 6 bases, with 11 bases between. This CDR3 comprises 13 residues. The CDR3 is CASSTRQLNEQFF. CDR3 nucleotides: TGTGCCAGCAGCACCCGGCAACTCAATGAGCAGTTCTTC.

As DNA, the CDR3 is TGCGCCAGCAGTGAGTGGGGGGCTTTAGAACAAGAGACCCAGTACTTC. Its translation: CASSEWGALEQETQYF. The J gene is TRBJ2-5, the V gene TRBV10-2; tentatively, D is TRBD1 or TRBD2 (6 bases each). From germline, CDR1 is WSHSY and CDR2 SAAADI. Trimming took 1 base from V and 2 from J, leaving 14 bases between them. The CDR3 loop spans 16 amino acids.

This clonotype was detected many times. One end of the junction fails to match germline, which may point to a read error. The chain has TRBV7-7 and TRBJ2-7; 13 bases map to TRBD2. The CDR3 is 17 residues long. Germline-derived CDR1 and CDR2 are SSHAT and FNYEAQ (reference sequence). CDR3 amino acids: CASSPTSGTSGTYEQYF. The CDR3 DNA sequence: TGTGCTAGCAGCCCAACCTCCGGGACTAGCGGGACCTACGAGCAGTACTTC.

This clonotype was detected only a few times. Germline and junction disagree at one end, which may indicate a read error. The chain links TRBV7-9 to TRBJ2-3; D is uncertain. Germline V gene sequence: CDR1 SEHNR, CDR2 FQNEAQ (reference sequence). CDR3 size: 12 residues. CDR3 in DNA: TGTGCCAGCAGCGGGCCCACAGATACGCGGTATTTT. This gives the protein CASSGPTDTRYF. The full variable domain, with the rest looked up from reference TRBV7-9 and TRBJ2-3, is DTGVSQNPRHKITKRGQNVTFRCDPISEHNRLYWYRQTLGQGPEFLTYFQNEAQLEKSRLLSDRFSAERPKGSFSTLEIQRTEQGDSAMYLCASSGPTDTRYFGPGTRLTVL.

The V gene is TRBV20-1, the J gene TRBJ2-2; D is unclear. CDR3 length equals 11 residues. The V and J ends lost 3 bases and 11 bases respectively, with 10 bases between them. The germline CDR1 and CDR2 sequences are DFQATT and SNEGSKA (reference sequence). CDR3 in DNA: TGCAGTGCTAGCTACGGCAGAGAGCTGTTTTTT. Translation gives CSASYGRELFF.

This clonotype has ten or more counts. The chain has TRBV6-2 or TRBV6-3 and TRBJ2-1; 7 bases line up with TRBD2. The V gene end was trimmed by 3 bases and the J gene end by 4 bases; junction bases not matched to a gene: 12. This CDR3 contains 17 residues. Germline CDR1 and CDR2: MNHEY and SVGEGT. CDR3 DNA: TGTGCCAGCAGTTATCCGGCTAGCGGAGGGGATTACAATGAGCAGTTCTTC. It is translated as CASSYPASGGDYNEQFF.

This sequence joins TRBV20-1 and TRBJ2-7; TRBD1 is a possible D gene (5 bases). This CDR3 has 14 amino acids. CDR1 and CDR2 (germline): DFQATT, SNEGSKA (reference sequence). Between the trimmed V and J ends, which lost 5 bases and 2 bases, there was a span of 16 bases. The CDR3 spells CSAQDPQGPYEQYF. CDR3 DNA: TGCAGTGCTCAAGATCCCCAGGGCCCCTACGAGCAGTACTTC.

The chain links TRBV30 to TRBJ1-2; tentative D call: TRBD1 (5 bases). V was trimmed by 0 bases and J by 4 bases, leaving 21 bases between them. This CDR3 comprises 17 residues. Germline V gene lookup returns CDR1 GTSNPN and CDR2 SVGIG (reference sequence). The CDR3 spells CAWSVTPGAPGSYGYTF. The CDR3 DNA follows: TGTGCCTGGAGTGTAACTCCCGGGGCGCCGGGAAGCTATGGCTACACCTTC.

The rearrangement uses TRBV6-1 and TRBJ1-5; 9 nucleotides agree with TRBD1. V lost 6 bases and J lost 6; bases outside the gene matches: 15. The CDR3 extends over 17 amino acids. In germline, CDR1 is MNHNS, CDR2 SASEGT. As DNA, the CDR3 is TGTGCCAGCAGCCCCTCAATAGGGGGACAGGGAGGTCAGCCCCAGCATTTT. Translated, it gives CASSPSIGGQGGQPQHF.